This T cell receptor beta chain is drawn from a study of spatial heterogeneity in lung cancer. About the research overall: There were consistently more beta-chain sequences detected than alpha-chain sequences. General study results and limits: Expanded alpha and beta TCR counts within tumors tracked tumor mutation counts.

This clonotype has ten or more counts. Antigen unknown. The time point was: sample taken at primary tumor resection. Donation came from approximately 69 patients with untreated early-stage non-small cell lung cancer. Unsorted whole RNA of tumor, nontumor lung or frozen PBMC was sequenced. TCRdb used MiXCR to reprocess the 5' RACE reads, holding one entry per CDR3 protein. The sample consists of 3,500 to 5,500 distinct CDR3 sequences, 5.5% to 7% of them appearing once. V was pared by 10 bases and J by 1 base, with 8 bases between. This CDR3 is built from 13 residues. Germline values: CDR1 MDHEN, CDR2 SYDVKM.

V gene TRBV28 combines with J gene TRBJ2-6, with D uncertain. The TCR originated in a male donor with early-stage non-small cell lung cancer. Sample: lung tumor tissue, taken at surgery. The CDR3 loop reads CATRLSGANVLTF. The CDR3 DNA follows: TGTGCCACGCGATTATCTGGGGCCAACGTCCTGACTTTC.